This TCR beta chain was retrieved from a study of CD8+ T cells in alopecia areata. Study context: Patients in the treated group were given tofacitinib by mouth, 5 to 10 mg twice a day. Patients took tofacitinib for 6 to 18 months, followed by 6 drug-free months.

The sequencing template was cDNA reverse transcribed from extracted RNA. Measured with immunoSEQ multiplex PCR; TCRdb has only the in-frame clones, and not every one. In the table there are roughly 250,000 clones, 67% of which are singletons. CDR3 length equals 12 residues. Germline V gene lookup returns CDR1 SQVTM and CDR2 ANQGSEA. The investigators collected lesional scalp punch biopsies and peripheral blood from alopecia areata patients. From PBMCs, CD4+ and CD8+ T cells were sorted. This chain uses TRBV29-1 with TRBJ1-2, with unresolved D. The clonotype originates from a human donor with alopecia areata. Sequenced material: CD4+ T cells sorted from blood, taken at week 0. The CDR3 nucleotides read TGCACCTTGTGGAGCCCTAACTATGGCTACACCTTC. It encodes CTLWSPNYGYTF. The variable domain in full, completed from reference TRBV29-1 and TRBJ1-2, reads SAVISQKPSRDICQRGTSLTIQCQVDSQVTMMFWYRQQPGQSLTLIATANQGSEATYESGFVIDKFPISRPNLTFSTLTVSNMSPEDSSIYLCTLWSPNYGYTFGSGTRLTVV.